A selection of T cell receptor beta chains follows, all from one sample in a study of T cell responses to AZD1222 COVID-19 vaccine. Clones were read by immunoSEQ multiplex PCR, and TCRdb kept only the in-frame ones, dropping some. Of just under 90,000 clones detected, 88% appear once; the ten largest clones hold less than 6%. The sequenced sample was peripheral blood, obtained on day 0 of AZD1222 vaccination. The receptors here all came from an adult in good health. The CDR3 runs from the conserved cysteine through the conserved F or W.

>TRBV19|TRBJ1-2
CASSPGQGGYGYTF
>TRBV27|TRBJ2-7
CASSLLDSLYEQYF
>TRBV6-2/TRBV6-3|TRBJ2-7
CASSYVRGVELYEQYF
>TRBV27|TRBJ2-3
CATSSGRDTDTQYF
>TRBV6-5|TRBJ2-2
CASSYLGGGGTGELFF
>TRBV7-2|TRBJ2-1
CASSLGPGQGGEQFF
>TRBV28|TRBJ1-5
CASSLVRGSNQPQHF
>TRBV14|TRBJ2-1
CASSQTDLATNEQFF
>TRBV6-5|TRBJ2-1
CASSFRLAGVQNEQFF
>TRBV6-2/TRBV6-3|TRBJ1-2
CASSDLVTRTGYTF
>TRBV10-1|TRBJ2-3
CASSETGGSTDTQYF
>TRBV19|TRBJ1-5
CASRLDRSPNQPQHF
>TRBV3-1/TRBV3-2|TRBJ2-5
CASGRGVEETQYF
>TRBV28|TRBJ1-5
CASIRGGESGQPQHF
>TRBV6-6|TRBJ2-2
CASSPRTGAGELFF
>TRBV27|TRBJ1-2
CASRVGANYGYTF
>TRBV6-5|TRBJ1-4
CASSSPGTGVEKLFF
>TRBV28|TRBJ1-1
CASRDARYTEAFF
>TRBV5-1|TRBJ2-7
CASSLPGQVGEQYF
>TRBV10-3|TRBJ2-7
CAISTGLADSYEQYF
>TRBV7-8|TRBJ1-1
CASSFRDRENTEAFF
>TRBV28|TRBJ2-7
CASARDRVHEQYF
>TRBV12-3/TRBV12-4|TRBJ2-7
CASSPGLHYEQYF
>TRBV12-3/TRBV12-4|TRBJ1-1
CASSDVMNTEAFF
>TRBV6-5|TRBJ2-3
CASTEGYSGADTQYF
>TRBV11-1|TRBJ2-2
CASSSTVTGELFF
>TRBV10-2|TRBJ1-5
CASGGSGNNQPQHF
>TRBV6-2/TRBV6-3|TRBJ1-2
CASSYLVDYGYTF
>TRBV5-1|TRBJ1-1
CASSADRGTEAFF
>TRBV9|TRBJ2-7
CASNRGGSYEQYF
>TRBV9|TRBJ2-3
CASSADPGGDTQYF
>TRBV6-5|TRBJ1-2
CASSYSPPDRGYGYTF
>TRBV2|TRBJ2-7
CASTQGQGAFYEQYF
>TRBV27|TRBJ1-5
CASSPTTGADQPQHF
>TRBV5-6|TRBJ1-1
CASSLARVLNTEAFF
>TRBV27|TRBJ1-5
CASSFGWTGGSSQPQHF
>TRBV3-1/TRBV3-2|TRBJ2-7
CASSQTRTGGPSYEQYF
>TRBV2|TRBJ2-6
CASRYGEGNSGANVLTF
>TRBV9|TRBJ1-5
CASSVTDTAGQPQHF
>TRBV18|TRBJ1-4
CASSPVGTGNEKLFF
>TRBV19|TRBJ1-4
CASRDTGGNEKLFF
>TRBV10-1|TRBJ2-7
CASSLGQTYEQYF
>TRBV10-3|TRBJ1-2
CAISADSAYGYTF
>TRBV5-5|TRBJ2-1
CASSSAGHHEQFF
>TRBV28|TRBJ1-2
CASSLSRIGAGYTF
>TRBV27|TRBJ2-1
CASSLTDRASYEQFF
>TRBV24-1|TRBJ2-1
CATSAFPLDSADDSYNEQFF
>TRBV27|TRBJ1-2
CASRTPGNYGYTF
>TRBV9|TRBJ1-6
CASSAGGSPLHF
>TRBV6-5|TRBJ2-3
CASRPEASPPFQYF
>TRBV29-1|TRBJ1-1
CSVASQGTEAFF
>TRBV5-1|TRBJ2-3
CASSPRAGSTDTQYF
>TRBV9|TRBJ2-3
CASSVGLQGAKDTQYF
>TRBV4-1|TRBJ2-2
CASSRQGVGTGELFF
>TRBV12-3/TRBV12-4|TRBJ2-7
CASSSGWEQYF
>TRBV7-2|TRBJ1-1
CASSLGWNTEAFF
>TRBV5-1|TRBJ2-3
CASSLGSRGLAGGLDTQYF
>TRBV7-3|TRBJ1-2
CASTVQGAPGYTF
>TRBV28|TRBJ2-5
CASSSGQGGETQYF